These 30 T cell receptor beta chains were sequenced from one sample in a study of tumor-infiltrating lymphocytes in primary liver carcinoma. Starting material of around 460 ng total RNA yielded TCR beta cDNA via a constant-region primer. Investigators got TCR beta libraries out of three nested multiplex PCR rounds, done with slightly modified ARM-PCR. Running roughly 10 cycles apiece, the first two PCR rounds relied on TRBV1-TRBV30 forward primers together with a C-beta reverse primer. TCRdb re-analysed the multiplex PCR reads in MiXCR, keeping a single row per CDR3 protein. The sample holds about 310,000 distinct CDR3 sequences, 50% to 60% seen once. Germline DNA was also extracted, and blood RNA derived from unsorted whole blood. The material sequenced was peripheral blood. These receptors were taken from a woman in her twenties or thirties with primary liver carcinoma and hepatitis B virus infection.

Worth noting for this clonotype: Germline and junction disagree at one end, which may indicate a read error. The chain links TRBV11-3 to TRBJ1-4; weak D call: TRBD1 (6 bases). In germline, CDR1 is SGHNT, CDR2 YENEEA. This CDR3 has 15 amino acids. In DNA form, the CDR3 reads TGCGTCAGTAGCTCGGTCCGCGGACAGAGAGAAAAACTGTTTTTT. It translates to CVSSSVRGQREKLFF.

A single count supports this clonotype. Possible read error: a much larger clone is one base away. The DNA for the CDR3 is TGTGCCAGCAGTTCACGTCTCCCCTACGAGCAGTACTTC. Encoded protein: CASSSRLPYEQYF. The chain carries TRBV6-5 and TRBJ2-7; D not certain. This CDR3 contains 13 residues. Germline CDR1 reads MNHEY; CDR2 reads SVGAGI. Trimming removed 4 bases from V and 2 bases from J, with 9 bases in between.

This clonotype has a count of ten or more. The J gene is TRBJ2-2, the V gene TRBV12-3 or TRBV12-4, with 8 bases that match TRBD2. The CDR3 spans 15 residues. Trimming took 5 bases from V and 3 from J; bases not matched to a gene: 5. The CDR3 DNA sequence: TGTGCCAGCAGTCGAAGCGGGGGTTACACCGGGGAGCTGTTTTTT. Translated: CASSRSGGYTGELFF.

This chain uses TRBV6-6 with TRBJ1-1; D unresolved. Trimming shortened V by 4 bases and J by 0 bases, and 6 bases separated the two germline ends. Looked up from germline, CDR1 is MNHNY and CDR2 is SVGAGI (reference sequence). The CDR3 length is 13 residues. The CDR3 protein is CASSFQLNTEAFF. CDR3 nucleotide sequence: TGTGCCAGCAGTTTCCAATTGAACACTGAAGCTTTCTTT.

V gene TRBV28 combines with J gene TRBJ2-1, with D tentatively TRBD1 or TRBD2 (5 bases each). Germline V gives CDR1 MDHEN, CDR2 SYDVKM. V dropped 8 bases and J dropped 10 bases, with 15 bases sitting between them. This CDR3 region has 12 residues. The CDR3, as DNA: TGTGCCAGCCCGGATGGGACGGGAGAGCAGTTCTTC. It specifies CASPDGTGEQFF.

With regard to this clonotype: At one boundary the junction diverges from the germline segment, which might be a read error. The V and J genes are TRBV29-1 and TRBJ2-5, with D tentatively TRBD2 (5 bases). CDR1 SQVTM and CDR2 ANQGSEA come from the germline V gene. This CDR3 is 14 amino acids long. The CDR3 DNA is TGCAGCGCTGAAGATTGGATGGGGAGTGAGACCCAGTACTTC. Its translation is CSAEDWMGSETQYF. Complete variable domain (other parts from reference TRBV29-1 and TRBJ2-5): SAVISQKPSRDICQRGTSLTIQCQVDSQVTMMFWYRQQPGQSLTLIATANQGSEATYESGFVIDKFPISRPNLTFSTLTVSNMSPEDSSIYLCSAEDWMGSETQYFGPGTRLLVL.

For this clonotype: Being one base from a much bigger clone, this may be a read error. The CDR3 here is CTSSQDPGGATQYF. The CDR3 DNA reads TGCACCAGCAGCCAAGATCCAGGGGGCGCTACGCAGTATTTT. The chain joins TRBV4-1 to TRBJ2-3, with TRBD1 matching 8 bases. The CDR3 length is 14 residues. The germline V gene has CDR1 MGHRA and CDR2 YSYEKL.

This clonotype was observed a single time. At one boundary the junction diverges from the germline segment, which might be a read error. V gene TRBV11-2 combines with J gene TRBJ2-3; 7 positions match TRBD1. This CDR3 is built from 16 residues. Germline CDR1 and CDR2: SGHAT and FQNNGV. The CDR3 DNA reads as TGTGCCAGCAGCCGCAATAGCAGAGGGGGCACATATACGCAGTATTTT. Translating gives CASSRNSRGGTYTQYF.

This clonotype turned up a few times. CDR3 sequence (DNA): TGTGCCAGCAGGGAGGCGGGGGGCGAGCAGTACTTC. It encodes CASREAGGEQYF. V gene TRBV6-1 combines with J gene TRBJ2-7, with 8 bases lining up with TRBD2. The length of the CDR3 is 12 residues. The trim removed 6 bases at V and 6 bases at J, leaving 4 bases unmatched. The germline V gene encodes CDR1 MNHNS and CDR2 SASEGT.

The table lists this clonotype with many counts. The chain links TRBV12-3 or TRBV12-4 to TRBJ1-4; D is perhaps TRBD1 (5 bases). With 3 bases removed from V and 2 bases from J, the gap between germline ends came to 19 bases. The length of the CDR3 is 18 residues. The CDR3 loop reads CASSLGRDYRGTNEKLFF. DNA for the CDR3: TGTGCCAGCAGTTTGGGCCGGGACTACAGAGGGACTAATGAAAAACTGTTTTTT.

This chain uses TRBV29-1 with TRBJ1-5; TRBD1 is a possible D gene (6 bases). TRBJ2-3 explains the end of the DNA better; the J call may be wrong. This CDR3 contains 12 residues. Germline CDR1 SQVTM, CDR2 ANQGSEA. The DNA for the CDR3 is TGCAGCGTTGGAGGGGACAAACAGCCCCAGTATTTT. Translated: CSVGGDKQPQYF.

For this clonotype: This may be a read error, as it is one base from a much larger clone. This chain joins TRBV4-3 and TRBJ2-3; D is perhaps TRBD2 (7 bases). The CDR3 sequence is 13 residues long. Germline V gene sequence: CDR1 LGHNA, CDR2 YSLEER. For the CDR3, the DNA is TGCACCAGCAGACTCCGGGGGGCGGATACGCAGTATTTT. Translated, it gives CTSRLRGADTQYF.

This clonotype was observed a few times. Germline and junction disagree at one end, which may indicate a read error. The genes are TRBV6-6 and TRBJ1-5; 7 positions match TRBD1. CDR1 MNHNY and CDR2 SVGAGI come from the germline V gene (reference sequence). The CDR3 sequence is 18 residues long. The chain's CDR3 is CASSYSSRGYYSIQPQHF. The CDR3 DNA reads as TGTGCCAGCAGTTATTCCAGCAGGGGGTACTATAGCATTCAGCCCCAGCATTTT.

As DNA, the CDR3 is TGCAGCGTTGCCGACAGGGAACCTGATGAAAAACTGTTTTTT. Translation gives CSVADREPDEKLFF. The chain joins TRBV29-1 to TRBJ1-4; 7 nucleotides line up with TRBD1. Germline V lookup: CDR1 SQVTM, CDR2 ANQGSEA. This CDR3 is built from 14 residues. J gave up 6 bases and V 4 bases, and 8 bases lay outside the gene matches.

The rearrangement links TRBV11-2 to TRBJ2-3; no clear D. Germline loops: CDR1 SGHAT, CDR2 FQNNGV. The CDR3 totals 14 residues. V lost 9 bases and J lost 0, with 13 bases in between. The CDR3, as DNA: TGTGCCAGTAGCCAGGTCGGGAGCACAGATACGCAGTATTTT. It is translated as CASSQVGSTDTQYF.

This clonotype was seen once. A junction end diverges from the germline sequence, so it may reflect a read error. This chain links TRBV29-1 with TRBJ2-5, with D uncertain. CDR1 and CDR2 (germline): SQVTM, ANQGSEA. CDR3 length: 11 residues. Written as DNA, the CDR3 is TGCAGCATCGAGAGGAGTAAGACACAGTACTTC. Translation gives CSIERSKTQYF. Drawing the rest from reference TRBV29-1 and TRBJ2-5, the complete variable domain is SAVISQKPSRDICQRGTSLTIQCQVDSQVTMMFWYRQQPGQSLTLIATANQGSEATYESGFVIDKFPISRPNLTFSTLTVSNMSPEDSSIYLCSIERSKTQYFGPGTRLLVL.

With respect to this clonotype: Given the absence of the conserved phenylalanine or tryptophan at the CDR3 end, a read error is likely. The V and J genes are TRBV11-3 and TRBJ2-3; no reliable D call. Germline CDR1 and CDR2: SGHNT and YENEEA. Trimming took 2 bases from V and 8 from J, leaving 11 bases between them. The length of the CDR3 is 13 residues. The CDR3 region has the DNA TGTGCCAGCAGCTTAAATATCCTGGGTACGCAGTATCTT. This sequence encodes CASSLNILGTQYL.

The J gene is TRBJ2-2, the V gene TRBV12-3 or TRBV12-4, with unresolved D. The germline V and J ends were trimmed by 7 bases and 1 base, with 13 bases remaining between them. The CDR3 spans 15 residues. CDR3 DNA sequence: TGTGCCAGCAATCTAACCCCAGTGAACACCGGGGAGCTGTTTTTT. Protein product: CASNLTPVNTGELFF.

A word on this clonotype: A single base separates this from a much larger clone, so it may be a read error. The chain joins TRBV29-1 to TRBJ2-2; D not certain. The V gene's germline CDR1 is SQVTM and CDR2 ANQGSEA. CDR3 length equals 13 residues. CDR3 region: CSVQRSVTEELFF. Written as DNA, the CDR3 is TGCAGCGTTCAGCGATCGGTCACCGAGGAGCTGTTTTTT.

Details on this clonotype: Since a much larger clone is just one base distant, this may be a read error. As the CDR3 is not closed by the conserved phenylalanine or tryptophan, this likely results from a read error. The V gene is TRBV10-2, the J gene TRBJ2-7, with 7 bases that match TRBD1. The length of the CDR3 is 16 residues. CDR1 is WSHSY and CDR2 is SAAADI in the germline V gene. V gave up 8 bases and J gave up 3 bases; unmatched junction bases: 16. The CDR3 loop is CASAPRVGTGDYEQYL. In DNA form, the CDR3 reads TGCGCCAGCGCTCCTCGGGTAGGAACAGGGGACTACGAGCAGTACCTC.

This chain uses TRBV5-8 with TRBJ2-3, with 7 bases identical to TRBD1. This CDR3 is 17 amino acids long. Germline CDR1 is SGHTS and CDR2 is YDEGEE. The trim removed 3 bases at V and 2 bases at J, leaving 12 bases unmatched. The CDR3 is CASSSGTEGFVTDTQYF. CDR3 DNA: TGTGCCAGCAGCTCCGGGACAGAGGGCTTCGTCACAGATACGCAGTATTTT.

With respect to this clonotype: It is likely a read error, because the conserved phenylalanine at the end of the CDR3 is missing. In DNA form, the CDR3 reads TGTGCCAGCAGTCCTAACCCTCGGACAGGGACGATTCGCAATCAGCCCCAGCATCAT. As protein: CASSPNPRTGTIRNQPQHH. The gene calls are TRBV6-2 or TRBV6-3 and TRBJ1-5; TRBD1 matches 8 bases. The length of the CDR3 is 19 residues. Germline CDR1 MNHEY, CDR2 SVGEGT. V was clipped by 5 bases and J by 2 bases; unmatched bases: 17.

In its sample, this clonotype was seen many times. The chain has TRBV12-3 or TRBV12-4 and TRBJ2-2; possible D gene TRBD2, 5 bases. The CDR3 extends over 16 amino acids. The V end lost 3 bases, the J end lost 0 bases, and 11 bases lay between the germline ends. The DNA for the CDR3 is TGTGCCAGCAGTTTCATTGGCGGGCCGAACACCGGGGAGCTGTTTTTT. This encodes CASSFIGGPNTGELFF.

This chain links TRBV7-9 with TRBJ1-2; D call uncertain. Trimming left V 4 bases short and J 10 bases short, with 16 bases between. Per the germline V gene, CDR1 is SEHNR and CDR2 is FQNEAQ (reference sequence). The CDR3 is 13 residues long. The CDR3 region is CASSSLGLKAYTF. The CDR3 coding sequence is TGTGCCAGCAGCTCCTTGGGTCTGAAGGCCTACACCTTC. Combining the CDR3 with reference TRBV7-9 and TRBJ1-2 gives the whole variable domain DTGVSQNPRHKITKRGQNVTFRCDPISEHNRLYWYRQTLGQGPEFLTYFQNEAQLEKSRLLSDRFSAERPKGSFSTLEIQRTEQGDSAMYLCASSSLGLKAYTFGSGTRLTVV.

Of note for this clonotype: The junction differs from germline at one of its ends, possibly a read error. This chain links TRBV6-2 or TRBV6-3 with TRBJ2-5; 7 bases map to TRBD2. The CDR3 totals 13 residues. Germline V lookup: CDR1 MNHEY, CDR2 SVGEGT. CDR3 bases: TGTACCAGCCGGGCGGGGGTTGGAGAGACCCGGTACTTC. As protein: CTSRAGVGETRYF.

Comments on this clonotype: A much larger clone differs from this one at a single base, so this may be a read error. The rearrangement joins TRBV6-2 or TRBV6-3 to TRBJ2-7; D is undetermined. Trimming left V 2 bases short and J 3 bases short, with 8 bases between. The CDR3 consists of 13 residues. In germline, CDR1 is MNHEY, CDR2 SVGEGT. The DNA of the CDR3 is TGTGCCAGCAGTTACGAGGTACTCTACGAGCAGTACTTC. Its translation is CASSYEVLYEQYF.

This clonotype has ten or more counts. V usage is TRBV6-5 and J usage is TRBJ2-7; 7 bases match TRBD2. Looked up from germline, CDR1 is MNHEY and CDR2 is SVGAGI. V trimming: 6 bases; J trimming: 0 bases; junction bases outside the gene matches: 11. The CDR3 is 16 residues long. The CDR3 here is CASREQLAPSSYEQYF. The CDR3 DNA is TGTGCCAGCAGAGAACAACTAGCGCCCAGCTCCTACGAGCAGTACTTC.

Regarding this clonotype: At one end the junction does not follow the germline gene, possibly because of a read error. The CDR3 loop reads CASGYSTSLNEQFF. The CDR3 nucleotides are TGTGCCAGCGGTTACTCTACTAGCCTGAATGAGCAGTTCTTC. V is TRBV6-5 and J is TRBJ2-1, with D tentatively TRBD2 (6 bases). Germline V gene lookup returns CDR1 MNHEY and CDR2 SVGAGI. CDR3 length equals 14 residues.

The rearrangement uses TRBV1 and TRBJ2-5; the table's TRBD1 call for D was not verified on the DNA. TRBV1 counts as a pseudogene. The CDR3 covers 16 residues. CDR3 in amino acids: CTSSQVSGRLQETQYF. The CDR3 nucleotides are TGCACCAGCAGCCAAGTCAGTGGGCGTCTCCAAGAGACCCAGTACTTC.

The chain has TRBV11-2 and TRBJ1-2, with D uncertain. V was trimmed by 2 bases and J by 5 bases, leaving 18 bases between them. The CDR3 is 16 amino acids. Germline CDR1 is SGHAT and CDR2 is FQNNGV. The CDR3 coding sequence is TGTGCCAGCAGCTTAAACTCTCAGACTATGAATTATGGCTACACCTTC. The encoded protein is CASSLNSQTMNYGYTF.